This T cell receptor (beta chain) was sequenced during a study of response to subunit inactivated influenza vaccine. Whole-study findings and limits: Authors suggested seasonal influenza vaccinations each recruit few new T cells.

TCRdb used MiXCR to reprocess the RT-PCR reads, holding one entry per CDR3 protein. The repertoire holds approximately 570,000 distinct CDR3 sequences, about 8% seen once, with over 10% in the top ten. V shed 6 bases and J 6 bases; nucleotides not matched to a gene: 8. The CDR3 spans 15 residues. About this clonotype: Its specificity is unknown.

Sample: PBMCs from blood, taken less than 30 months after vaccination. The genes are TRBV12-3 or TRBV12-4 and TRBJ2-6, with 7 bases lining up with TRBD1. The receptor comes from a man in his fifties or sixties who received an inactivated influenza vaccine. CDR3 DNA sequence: TGTGCCAGCAGCCACAGGGGAATGGCGGCCAACGTCCTGACTTTC. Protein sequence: CASSHRGMAANVLTF.